The T cell receptor (beta chain) described here comes from a study of CD8+ T cells in alopecia areata. General study findings and limits: Tofacitinib significantly lowered scalp clonality and expanded CD8+ clones among the top 100.

The CDR3 runs 13 residues. Germline V gene data show CDR1 as SEHNR and CDR2 as FQNEAQ (reference sequence). V shed 4 bases and J shed 1 base, with 4 bases lying between them. Sequencing relied on a cDNA template that was reverse transcribed from extracted RNA. Repertoires were generated with immunoSEQ multiplex PCR, while TCRdb's copy carries only in-frame clones and drops some. This repertoire shows roughly 180,000 clones, 45% to 60% found once; its top ten account for roughly 9.1%. This clone was found a few times. Its specificity is unknown. Documented treatment: oral pan-JAK inhibitor, 5-10 mg twice daily.

The chain couples TRBV7-9 to TRBJ2-2, with unresolved D. This specimen was CD8+ T cells sorted from blood, taken between weeks 51 and 54, from a patient treated with tofacitinib. The sequence derives from a human donor with alopecia areata. In DNA form, the CDR3 reads TGTGCCAGCAGCTCTATGAACACCGGGGAGCTGTTTTTT. Translated: CASSSMNTGELFF.